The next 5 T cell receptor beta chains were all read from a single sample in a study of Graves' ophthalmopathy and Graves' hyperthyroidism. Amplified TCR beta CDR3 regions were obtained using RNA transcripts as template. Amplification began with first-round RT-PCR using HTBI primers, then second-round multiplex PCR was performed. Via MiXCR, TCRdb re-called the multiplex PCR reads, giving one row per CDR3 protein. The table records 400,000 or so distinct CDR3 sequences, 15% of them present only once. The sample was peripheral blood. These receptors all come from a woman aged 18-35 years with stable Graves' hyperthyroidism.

The CDR3 DNA is TGTGCCAGCAGTTTATCAGGAAGCACAGATACGCAGTATTTT. It yields the protein CASSLSGSTDTQYF. The chain recombines TRBV12-3 or TRBV12-4 with TRBJ2-3; D unresolved. Trimming took off 2 bases at V and 0 bases at J, with 6 bases between the two ends. The CDR3 sequence is 14 residues long.

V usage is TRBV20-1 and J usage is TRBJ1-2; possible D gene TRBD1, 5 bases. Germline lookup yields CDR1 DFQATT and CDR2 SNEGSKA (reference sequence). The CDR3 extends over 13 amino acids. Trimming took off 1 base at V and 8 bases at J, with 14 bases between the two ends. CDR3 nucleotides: TGCAGTGCTAGAGGCGGGGGGGGGGACGGCTACACCTTC. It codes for CSARGGGGDGYTF.

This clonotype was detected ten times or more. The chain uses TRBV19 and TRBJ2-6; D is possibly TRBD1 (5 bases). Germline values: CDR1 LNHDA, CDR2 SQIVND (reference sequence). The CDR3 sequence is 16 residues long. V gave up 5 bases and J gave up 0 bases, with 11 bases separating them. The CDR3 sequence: CASSLHRSSGANVLTF. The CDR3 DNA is TGTGCCAGTAGTCTACACAGGAGCTCTGGGGCCAACGTCCTGACTTTC.

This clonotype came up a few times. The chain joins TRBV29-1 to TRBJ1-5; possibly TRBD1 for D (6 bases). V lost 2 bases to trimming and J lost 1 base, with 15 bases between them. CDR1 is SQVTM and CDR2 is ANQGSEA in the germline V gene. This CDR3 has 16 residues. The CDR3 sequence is CSVESPSRGSNQPQHF. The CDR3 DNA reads TGCAGCGTTGAAAGCCCCAGCAGGGGAAGCAATCAGCCCCAGCATTTT.

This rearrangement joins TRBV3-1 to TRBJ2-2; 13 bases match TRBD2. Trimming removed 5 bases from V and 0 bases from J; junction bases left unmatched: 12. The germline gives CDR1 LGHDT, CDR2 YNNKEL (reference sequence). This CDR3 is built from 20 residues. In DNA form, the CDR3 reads TGTGCCAGCAGCTCAGGACTAGCGGGGGCCTGGGGTTCGAACACCGGGGAGCTGTTTTTT. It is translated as CASSSGLAGAWGSNTGELFF.